The entry below gives a single TCR beta chain sequence along with its context. Antigen unknown. A single record per CDR3 protein comes from TCRdb applying MiXCR to the 5' RACE reads. The sample includes over 250,000 distinct CDR3 sequences, roughly 4% of them seen just once. This specimen comes from a study of T cells after yellow fever vaccination. Study results and limitations: Post-booster repertoires contained most primary-vaccination clones again (approximately 95% CD4, around 89% CD8).

The clonotype originates from a man aged 18 to 29 who received the YFV17D yellow fever vaccine. Sequences were derived from PBMCs, sampled 5 days after the yellow fever booster vaccination.

CDR3 loop: CASSPRTQKLFF. The CDR3 DNA follows: TGTGCCAGCAGTCCACGGACACAAAAACTGTTTTTT. V is TRBV6-1 and J is TRBJ1-4; the D gene is possibly TRBD1 (5 bases). This CDR3 spans 12 amino acids. From germline, CDR1 is MNHNS and CDR2 SASEGT. Trimming shortened V by 5 bases and J by 9 bases, and 10 bases separated the two germline ends.